These T cell receptor beta chains were read from a single sample in a study of blood T cell repertoires in COVID-19. Assay used: immunoSEQ multiplex PCR; TCRdb lists only in-frame clones, some missing. The sample lists about 310,000 clones, roughly 91% seen once, with 1% in the top ten. Material for sequencing was peripheral blood. The origin of the receptors is a middle-aged man with active or convalescent COVID-19. The CDR3 runs from the conserved cysteine through the conserved F or W. Each record gives: clone size, J gene, D gene, V gene, CDR3 length, CDR3 protein, CDR3 DNA. D genes are given only for firm matches. For some rows the clone size is stated as once, few or many, or as a class when expanded; others skip it.

-,TRBJ2-2,-,TRBV10-1,13,CASSRGTTGELFF,TGCGCCAGCAGTAGGGGAACCACCGGGGAGCTGTTTTTT
once,TRBJ2-3,-,TRBV5-1,13,CASTSSAVDTQYF,TGCGCCAGCACCTCTTCGGCGGTGGATACGCAGTATTTT
-,TRBJ2-1,TRBD2,TRBV5-4,16,CASSLGTGTSINEQFF,TGTGCCAGCAGCTTGGGGACCGGGACTAGTATCAATGAGCAGTTCTTC
-,TRBJ2-3,TRBD2,TRBV7-2,15,CASSLAAGGTDTQYF,TGTGCCAGCAGCTTAGCGGCGGGAGGCACAGATACGCAGTATTTT
-,TRBJ2-5,-,TRBV6-8,15,CASSDLDSRKETQYF,TGTGCCAGCAGTGACCTCGACAGCCGAAAAGAGACCCAGTACTTC
-,TRBJ1-5,-,TRBV18,14,CASSPSGDGQPQHF,TGTGCCAGCTCACCTTCCGGGGATGGTCAGCCCCAGCATTTT
-,TRBJ1-5,TRBD1,TRBV6-2/TRBV6-3,16,CASSYSISQGAQPQHF,TGTGCCAGCAGTTACTCCATAAGCCAGGGGGCTCAGCCCCAGCATTTT
-,TRBJ1-1,-,TRBV7-9,13,CASSLPGNTEAFF,TGTGCCAGCAGCTTACCCGGTAACACTGAAGCTTTCTTT
few,TRBJ1-4,TRBD1,TRBV28,15,CASSLVGTANEKLFF,TGTGCCAGCAGTTTAGTCGGGACAGCGAATGAAAAACTGTTTTTT
-,TRBJ1-2,-,TRBV7-6,14,CASSLAPDSYGYTF,TGTGCCAGCAGCTTAGCGCCGGACAGCTATGGCTACACCTTC
-,TRBJ1-2,-,TRBV27,15,CASSSYSTGIYGYTF,TGTGCCAGCAGTTCCTATTCGACAGGAATCTATGGCTACACCTTC
-,TRBJ2-3,TRBD2,TRBV11-3,16,CASSSTAGGASDTQYF,TGTGCCAGCAGCTCGACGGCCGGGGGGGCATCCGATACGCAGTATTTT
-,TRBJ1-5,-,TRBV4-2,17,CASSQGSLGLTNQPQHF,TGTGCCAGCAGCCAAGGCTCACTAGGACTTACCAATCAGCCCCAGCATTTT
-,TRBJ1-5,-,TRBV28,12,CASSRQGKPQHF,TGTGCCAGCAGTCGCCAGGGGAAGCCCCAGCATTTT
-,TRBJ1-2,-,TRBV5-5,12,CASSSRTDGYTF,TGTGCCAGCAGCTCCCGGACAGATGGCTACACCTTC
-,TRBJ1-4,TRBD1,TRBV5-1,15,CASSLGLDRVEKLFF,TGCGCCAGCAGCTTAGGTTTGGACAGGGTGGAAAAACTGTTTTTT
few,TRBJ1-6,TRBD1,TRBV27,13,CASSRDRESPLHF,TGTGCCAGCAGTCGGGACAGGGAATCACCCCTCCACTTT
-,TRBJ2-7,TRBD1,TRBV10-3,15,CAISDPGQGISEQYF,TGTGCCATCAGTGACCCCGGACAGGGGATTAGCGAGCAGTACTTC
-,TRBJ1-4,TRBD1,TRBV28,16,CASMAGTGSTNEKLFF,TGTGCCAGCATGGCGGGGACAGGGAGTACTAATGAAAAACTGTTTTTT
-,TRBJ1-5,-,TRBV6-1,13,CASSEARSQPQHF,TGTGCCAGCAGTGAAGCGCGGTCACAGCCCCAGCATTTT
-,TRBJ2-7,-,TRBV7-8,12,CASSLALREQYF,TGTGCCAGCAGCTTAGCGCTACGCGAGCAGTACTTC
-,TRBJ2-5,-,TRBV25-1,13,CASSEPNGETQYF,TGTGCCAGCAGTGAACCGAACGGAGAGACCCAGTACTTC
-,TRBJ2-7,-,TRBV30,15,CAWSDRQWDSYEQYF,TGTGCCTGGAGTGACCGACAGTGGGATTCCTACGAGCAGTACTTC
-,TRBJ1-2,-,TRBV9,14,CASSVEGSGYGYTF,TGTGCCAGCAGCGTAGAGGGAAGCGGCTATGGCTACACCTTC
-,TRBJ1-5,TRBD1,TRBV10-3,15,CAISESRGRIQPQHF,TGTGCCATCAGTGAGTCGAGGGGGCGGATTCAGCCCCAGCATTTT
few,TRBJ2-7,-,TRBV5-5,12,CASSPQGYEQYF,TGTGCCAGCAGCCCCCAGGGTTACGAGCAGTACTTC
few,TRBJ1-3,TRBD1,TRBV19,17,CASSTRTGQVSGNTIYF,TGTGCCAGTAGTACCCGGACAGGACAAGTTTCTGGAAACACCATATATTTT
few,TRBJ2-1,TRBD2,TRBV2,15,CASRGLAGVTNEQFF,TGTGCCAGCAGGGGACTAGCGGGAGTTACCAATGAGCAGTTCTTC
-,TRBJ1-2,TRBD1,TRBV28,14,CASLRGRTGYGYTF,TGTGCCAGCTTGAGGGGGCGGACAGGCTATGGCTACACCTTC
-,TRBJ2-2,-,TRBV5-1,15,CASSLLAANTGELFF,TGCGCCAGCAGCTTGTTAGCGGCGAACACCGGGGAGCTGTTTTTT
-,TRBJ2-2,-,TRBV7-6,16,CASSLGPSGQTGELFF,TGTGCCAGCAGCTTAGGCCCCAGCGGCCAAACCGGGGAGCTGTTTTTT
-,TRBJ1-1,TRBD1,TRBV5-1,15,CASSLMGQANTEAFF,TGCGCCAGCAGCTTGATGGGACAGGCAAACACTGAAGCTTTCTTT
-,TRBJ1-2,-,TRBV28,14,CASTIGGAGYGYTF,TGTGCCAGCACCATAGGAGGGGCTGGCTATGGCTACACCTTC
-,TRBJ2-2,-,TRBV19,18,CASSWGGLRDRGTGELFF,TGTGCCAGTAGTTGGGGGGGCCTACGGGACCGAGGGACCGGGGAGCTGTTTTTT
few,TRBJ1-2,TRBD1,TRBV5-1,13,CASRARQGYGYTF,TGCGCCAGCAGAGCCAGACAGGGGTACGGCTACACCTTC
once,TRBJ2-7,-,TRBV7-9,11,CATRRGDEQYF,TGTGCCACCCGCCGAGGAGACGAGCAGTACTTC
-,TRBJ1-1,-,TRBV11-2,14,CASSLVSVNTEAFF,TGTGCCAGCAGCTTAGTTTCGGTAAACACTGAAGCTTTCTTT
-,TRBJ2-7,TRBD2,TRBV24-1,16,CATSDRTSGSSYEQYF,TGTGCCACCAGTGACCGGACTAGCGGCTCTTCCTACGAGCAGTACTTC
-,TRBJ2-2,TRBD1,TRBV6-1,19,CASSEVYRGGTVGRGELFF,TGTGCCAGCAGTGAAGTATATAGGGGTGGGACAGTGGGCCGCGGGGAGCTGTTTTTT
-,TRBJ2-7,-,TRBV7-9,16,CASSLGPRGNSYEQYF,TGTGCCAGCAGCTTAGGACCGAGAGGGAACTCCTACGAGCAGTACTTC
few,TRBJ2-7,TRBD2,TRBV5-4,16,CASSLGTSGGSYEQYF,TGTGCCAGCAGCCTGGGGACTAGCGGGGGTTCGTACGAGCAGTACTTC
-,TRBJ1-1,-,TRBV9,15,CASSVEGAVNTEAFF,TGTGCCAGCAGCGTAGAAGGGGCAGTCAACACTGAAGCTTTCTTT
-,TRBJ2-6,-,TRBV7-2,15,CASIGSGSGANVLTF,TGTGCCAGCATAGGGAGCGGCTCTGGGGCCAACGTCCTGACTTTC
-,TRBJ1-2,TRBD1,TRBV2,14,CASLALQGVYGYTF,TGTGCCAGCCTTGCTCTACAGGGGGTTTACGGCTACACCTTC
once,TRBJ1-6,-,TRBV5-4,14,CASSLQGYNSPLHF,TGTGCCAGCAGCTTACAGGGTTATAATTCACCCCTCCACTTT
-,TRBJ2-4,TRBD1,TRBV3-1/TRBV3-2,14,CASSQTGGNDIQYF,TGTGCCAGCAGCCAAACAGGGGGGAATGACATTCAGTACTTC
once,TRBJ1-2,-,TRBV28,13,CASSWGQSYGYTF,TGTGCCAGCAGCTGGGGACAATCCTATGGCTACACCTTC
-,TRBJ1-3,TRBD1,TRBV3-1/TRBV3-2,18,CASSQGPTGDSIGNTIYF,TGTGCCAGCAGCCAAGGTCCAACAGGGGATAGTATTGGAAACACCATATATTTT
few,TRBJ1-1,TRBD1,TRBV5-5,14,CASSSGRGYAEAFF,TGTGCCAGCAGCTCGGGCAGGGGGTACGCTGAAGCTTTCTTT
-,TRBJ2-5,TRBD1,TRBV5-4,14,CASSIQGDRETQYF,TGTGCCAGCAGTATCCAGGGGGATCGAGAGACCCAGTACTTC
-,TRBJ2-7,TRBD2,TRBV10-3,14,CAISELAGENEQYF,TGTGCCATCAGTGAACTAGCGGGAGAGAACGAGCAGTACTTC
-,TRBJ1-1,TRBD1,TRBV7-9,15,CASKGDRGSRSEAFF,TGTGCCAGCAAGGGGGACAGGGGATCGAGATCTGAAGCTTTCTTT
-,TRBJ2-5,-,TRBV29-1,14,CSVEDWRVQETQYF,TGCAGCGTTGAAGATTGGAGGGTACAAGAGACCCAGTACTTC
-,TRBJ2-5,TRBD2,TRBV2,16,CASSAGLAGGLETQYF,TGTGCCAGCAGCGCCGGACTAGCGGGGGGGCTAGAGACCCAGTACTTC
few,TRBJ1-4,-,TRBV10-3,14,CAISDRGPNEKLFF,TGTGCCATCAGTGACAGGGGACCTAATGAAAAACTGTTTTTT